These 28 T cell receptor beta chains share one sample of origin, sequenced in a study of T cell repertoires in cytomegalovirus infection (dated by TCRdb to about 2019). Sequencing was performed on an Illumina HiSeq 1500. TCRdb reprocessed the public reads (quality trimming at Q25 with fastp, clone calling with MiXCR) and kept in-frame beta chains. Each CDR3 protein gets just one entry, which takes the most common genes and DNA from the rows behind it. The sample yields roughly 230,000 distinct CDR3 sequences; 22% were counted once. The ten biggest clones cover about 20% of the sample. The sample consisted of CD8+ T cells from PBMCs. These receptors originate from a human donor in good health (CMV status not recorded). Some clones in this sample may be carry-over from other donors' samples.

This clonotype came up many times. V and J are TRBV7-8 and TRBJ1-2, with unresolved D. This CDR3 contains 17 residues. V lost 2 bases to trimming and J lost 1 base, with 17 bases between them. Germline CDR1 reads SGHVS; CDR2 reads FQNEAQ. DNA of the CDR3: TGTGCCAGCAGCTTAAGCCCCCAGCCCCGGGTTAACTATGGCTACACCTTC. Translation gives CASSLSPQPRVNYGYTF.

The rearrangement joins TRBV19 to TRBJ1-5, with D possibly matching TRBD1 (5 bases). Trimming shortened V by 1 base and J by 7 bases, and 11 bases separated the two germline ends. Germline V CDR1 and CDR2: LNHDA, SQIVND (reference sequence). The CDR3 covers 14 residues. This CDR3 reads CASSIAPGRQPQHF. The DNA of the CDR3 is TGTGCCAGTAGTATAGCCCCAGGGCGGCAGCCCCAGCATTTT.

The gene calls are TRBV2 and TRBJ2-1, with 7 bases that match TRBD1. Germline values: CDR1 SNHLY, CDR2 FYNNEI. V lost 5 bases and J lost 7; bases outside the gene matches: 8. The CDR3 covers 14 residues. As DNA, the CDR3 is TGTGCCAGCAGTCCCGGGACAGTAGTAAATGAGCAGTTCTTC. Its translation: CASSPGTVVNEQFF.

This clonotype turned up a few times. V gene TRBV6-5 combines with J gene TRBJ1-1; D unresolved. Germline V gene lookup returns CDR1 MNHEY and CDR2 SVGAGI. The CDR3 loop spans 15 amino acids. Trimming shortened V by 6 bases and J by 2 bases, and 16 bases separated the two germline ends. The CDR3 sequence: CASRSDSTLNTEAFF. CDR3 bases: TGTGCCAGCAGGTCGGATTCCACCTTAAACACTGAAGCTTTCTTT.

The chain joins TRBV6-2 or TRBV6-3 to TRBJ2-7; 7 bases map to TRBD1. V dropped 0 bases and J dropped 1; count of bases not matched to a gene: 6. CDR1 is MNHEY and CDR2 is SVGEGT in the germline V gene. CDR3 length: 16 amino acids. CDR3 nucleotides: TGTGCCAGCAGTTACTCGACGACAGGGCTTTCCTACGAGCAGTACTTC. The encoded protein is CASSYSTTGLSYEQYF.

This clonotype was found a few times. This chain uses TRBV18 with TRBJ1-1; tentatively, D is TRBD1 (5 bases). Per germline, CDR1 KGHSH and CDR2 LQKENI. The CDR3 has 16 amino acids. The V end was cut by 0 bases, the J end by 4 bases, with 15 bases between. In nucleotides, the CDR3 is TGTGCCAGCTCACCACCGTTCGGACAATCAAGCACTGAAGCTTTCTTT. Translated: CASSPPFGQSSTEAFF.

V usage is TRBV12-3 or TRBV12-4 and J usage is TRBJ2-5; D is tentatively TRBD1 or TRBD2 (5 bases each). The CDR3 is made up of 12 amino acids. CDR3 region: CTTRDHRETQYF. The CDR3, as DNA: TGTACCACCCGGGACCACCGAGAGACCCAGTACTTC.

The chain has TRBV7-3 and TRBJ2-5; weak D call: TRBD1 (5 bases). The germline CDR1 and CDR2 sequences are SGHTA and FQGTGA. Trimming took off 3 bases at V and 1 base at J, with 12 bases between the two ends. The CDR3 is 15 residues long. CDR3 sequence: CASSFRQTPQETQYF. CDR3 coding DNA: TGTGCCAGCAGCTTTCGACAGACGCCCCAAGAGACCCAGTACTTC.

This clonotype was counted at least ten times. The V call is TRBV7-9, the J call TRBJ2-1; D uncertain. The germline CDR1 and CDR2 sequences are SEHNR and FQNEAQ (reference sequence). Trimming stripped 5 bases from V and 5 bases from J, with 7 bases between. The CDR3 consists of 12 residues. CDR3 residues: CASSPDHNEQFF. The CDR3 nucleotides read TGTGCCAGCAGCCCGGACCACAATGAGCAGTTCTTC.

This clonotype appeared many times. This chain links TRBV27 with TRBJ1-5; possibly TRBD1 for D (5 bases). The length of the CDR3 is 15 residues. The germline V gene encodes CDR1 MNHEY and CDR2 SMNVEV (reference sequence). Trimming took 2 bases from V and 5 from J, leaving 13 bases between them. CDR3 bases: TGTGCCAGCAGTTTAGGGGCAGCCCCCCATCAGCCCCAGCATTTT. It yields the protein CASSLGAAPHQPQHF.

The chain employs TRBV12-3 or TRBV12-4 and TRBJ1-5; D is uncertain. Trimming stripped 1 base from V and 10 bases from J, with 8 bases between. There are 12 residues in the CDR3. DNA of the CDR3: TGTGCCAGCAGTTTAGACAACTCCCCCCAGCATTTT. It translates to CASSLDNSPQHF.

The CDR3 reads CASEETSGGDEQFF. DNA of the CDR3: TGCGCCAGCGAAGAGACTAGCGGGGGGGATGAGCAGTTCTTC. The chain couples TRBV4-1 to TRBJ2-1; 14 positions match TRBD2. Germline V lookup: CDR1 MGHRA, CDR2 YSYEKL. The CDR3 has 14 residues. J gave up 8 bases and V 8 bases, and 5 bases lay outside the gene matches.

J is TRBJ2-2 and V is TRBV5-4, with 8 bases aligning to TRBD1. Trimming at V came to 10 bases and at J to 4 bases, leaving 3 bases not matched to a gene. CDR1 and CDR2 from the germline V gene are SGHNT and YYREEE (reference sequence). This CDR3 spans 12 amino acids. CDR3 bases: TGTGCCGGACAGGGTTTCACCGGGGAGCTGTTTTTT. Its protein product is CAGQGFTGELFF.

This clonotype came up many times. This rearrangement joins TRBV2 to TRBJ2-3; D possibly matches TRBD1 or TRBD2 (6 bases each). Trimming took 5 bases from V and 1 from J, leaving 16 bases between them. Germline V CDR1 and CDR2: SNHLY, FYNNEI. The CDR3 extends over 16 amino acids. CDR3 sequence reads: CASSSGAVRGTDTQYF. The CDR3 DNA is TGTGCCAGCAGTTCGGGGGCAGTCCGGGGCACAGATACGCAGTATTTT. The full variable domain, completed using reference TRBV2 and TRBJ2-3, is EPEVTQTPSHQVTQMGQEVILRCVPISNHLYFYWYRQILGQKVEFLVSFYNNEISEKSEIFDDQFSVERPDGSNFTLKIRSTKLEDSAMYFCASSSGAVRGTDTQYFGPGTRLTVL.

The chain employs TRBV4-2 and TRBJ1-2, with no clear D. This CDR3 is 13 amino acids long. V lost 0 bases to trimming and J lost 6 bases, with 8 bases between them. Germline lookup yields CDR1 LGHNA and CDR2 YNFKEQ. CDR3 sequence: CASSQEGGNGYTF. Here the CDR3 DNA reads TGTGCCAGCAGCCAAGAAGGCGGGAATGGCTACACCTTC.

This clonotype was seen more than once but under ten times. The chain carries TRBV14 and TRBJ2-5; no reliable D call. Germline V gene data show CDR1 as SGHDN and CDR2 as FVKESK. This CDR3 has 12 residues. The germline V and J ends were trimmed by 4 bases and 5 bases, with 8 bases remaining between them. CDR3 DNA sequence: TGTGCCAGCAGCCCCGACACGGAGACCCAGTACTTC. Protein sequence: CASSPDTETQYF.

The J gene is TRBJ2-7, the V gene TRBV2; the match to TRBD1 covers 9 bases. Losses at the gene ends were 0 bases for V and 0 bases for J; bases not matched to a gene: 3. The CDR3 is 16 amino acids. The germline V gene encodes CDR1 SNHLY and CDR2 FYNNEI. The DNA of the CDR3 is TGTGCCAGCAGTGAAGCCCTGACAGGGGGCTCCTACGAGCAGTACTTC. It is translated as CASSEALTGGSYEQYF.

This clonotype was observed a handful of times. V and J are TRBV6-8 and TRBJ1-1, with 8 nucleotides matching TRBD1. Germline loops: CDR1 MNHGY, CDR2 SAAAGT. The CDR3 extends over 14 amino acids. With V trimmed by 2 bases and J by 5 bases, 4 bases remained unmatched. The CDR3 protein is CASSYTRTGTEAFF. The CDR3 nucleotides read TGTGCCAGCAGTTACACCCGGACAGGGACTGAAGCTTTCTTT.

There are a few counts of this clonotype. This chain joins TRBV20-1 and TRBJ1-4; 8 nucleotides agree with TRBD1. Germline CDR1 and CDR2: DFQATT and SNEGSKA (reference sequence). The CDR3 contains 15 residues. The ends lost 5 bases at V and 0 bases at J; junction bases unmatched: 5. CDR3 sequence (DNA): TGCAGTGCTCGGACAGGGAGTACAACTAATGAAAAACTGTTTTTT. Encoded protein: CSARTGSTTNEKLFF.

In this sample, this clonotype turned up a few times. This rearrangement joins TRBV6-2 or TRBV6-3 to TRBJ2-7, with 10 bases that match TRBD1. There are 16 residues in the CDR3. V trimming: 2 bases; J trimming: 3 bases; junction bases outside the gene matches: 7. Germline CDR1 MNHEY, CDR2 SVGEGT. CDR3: CASSYEGRTGGYEQYF. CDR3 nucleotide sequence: TGTGCCAGCAGTTACGAGGGCCGGACAGGGGGCTACGAGCAGTACTTC.

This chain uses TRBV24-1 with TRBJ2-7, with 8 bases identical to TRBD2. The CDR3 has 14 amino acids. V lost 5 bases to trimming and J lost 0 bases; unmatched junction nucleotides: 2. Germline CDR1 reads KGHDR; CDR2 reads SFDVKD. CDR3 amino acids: CATSASGGSYEQYF. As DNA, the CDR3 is TGTGCCACCAGTGCAAGCGGGGGCTCCTACGAGCAGTACTTC.

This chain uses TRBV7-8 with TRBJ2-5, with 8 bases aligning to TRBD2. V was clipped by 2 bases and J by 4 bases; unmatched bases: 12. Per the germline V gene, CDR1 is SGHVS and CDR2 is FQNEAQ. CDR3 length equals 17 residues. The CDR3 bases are TGTGCCAGCAGCTTATTAGTGGGGCGGGGGGCCGGAGAGACCCAGTACTTC. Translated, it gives CASSLLVGRGAGETQYF.

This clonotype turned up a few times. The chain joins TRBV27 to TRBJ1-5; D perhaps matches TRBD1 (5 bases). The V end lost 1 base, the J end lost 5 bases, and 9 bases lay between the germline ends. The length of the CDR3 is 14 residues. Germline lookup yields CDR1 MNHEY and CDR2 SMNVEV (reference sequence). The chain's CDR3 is CASSLFGGDQPQHF. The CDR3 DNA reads TGTGCCAGCAGTTTATTTGGGGGTGATCAGCCCCAGCATTTT.

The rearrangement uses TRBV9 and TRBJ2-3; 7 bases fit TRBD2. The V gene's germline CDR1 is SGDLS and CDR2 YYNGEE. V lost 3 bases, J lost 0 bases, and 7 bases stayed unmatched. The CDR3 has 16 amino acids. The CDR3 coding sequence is TGTGCCAGCAGCGCGGGCGGACTAGACAGCACAGATACGCAGTATTTT. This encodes CASSAGGLDSTDTQYF.

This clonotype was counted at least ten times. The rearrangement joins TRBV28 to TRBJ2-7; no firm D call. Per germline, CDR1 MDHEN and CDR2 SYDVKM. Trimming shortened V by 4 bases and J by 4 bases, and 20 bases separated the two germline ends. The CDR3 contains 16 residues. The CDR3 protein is CASSSTTVAMVYEQYF. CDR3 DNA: TGTGCCAGCAGTTCTACTACAGTTGCGATGGTTTACGAGCAGTACTTC.

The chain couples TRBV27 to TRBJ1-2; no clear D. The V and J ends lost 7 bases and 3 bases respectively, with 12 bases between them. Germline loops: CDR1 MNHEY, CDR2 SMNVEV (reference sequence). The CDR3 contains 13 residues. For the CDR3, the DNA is TGTGCCAGCATGGGCGGTTCATACTATGGCTACACCTTC. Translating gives CASMGGSYYGYTF.

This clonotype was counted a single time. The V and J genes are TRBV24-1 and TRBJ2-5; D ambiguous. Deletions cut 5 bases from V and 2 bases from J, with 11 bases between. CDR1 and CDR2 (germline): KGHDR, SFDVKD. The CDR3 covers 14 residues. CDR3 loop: CATSGPSSQETQYF. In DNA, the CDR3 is TGTGCCACCAGTGGTCCGTCTTCGCAAGAGACCCAGTACTTC.

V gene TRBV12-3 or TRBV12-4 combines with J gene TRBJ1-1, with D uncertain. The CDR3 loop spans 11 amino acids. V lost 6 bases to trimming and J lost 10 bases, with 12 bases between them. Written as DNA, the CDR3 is TGTGCCAGCAGCTTCGGGCAGGTAGCTTTCTTT. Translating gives CASSFGQVAFF.